The 3 T cell receptor beta chains listed next were all sequenced from one sample in a study of blood T cells in healthy people across ages. Primed by a sample-barcoded 5' primer and a J-beta primer mix, a second PCR proceeded for about 7 to 12 cycles. One entry per CDR3 protein results from TCRdb running MiXCR on the 5' RACE reads. Counted here are about 290,000 distinct CDR3 sequences, 27% occurring once; the ten biggest clones make up 29%. Sample: blood. The receptors were sampled from a woman in her seventies in good health.

The chain recombines TRBV28 with TRBJ2-1; a weak D match, TRBD1 (6 bases). Germline loops: CDR1 MDHEN, CDR2 SYDVKM. This CDR3 has 12 residues. The V and J ends lost 7 bases and 8 bases respectively, with 12 bases between them. The CDR3 protein is CASIEGEHEQFF. The DNA of the CDR3 is TGTGCCAGCATCGAGGGGGAACATGAGCAGTTCTTC.

This clonotype was found a few times. V gene TRBV18 combines with J gene TRBJ1-1; no clear D gene. CDR1 KGHSH and CDR2 LQKENI come from the germline V gene. The length of the CDR3 is 12 residues. The V and J ends lost 6 bases and 3 bases respectively, with 8 bases between them. The CDR3 sequence: CASSKGYTEAFF. The CDR3 DNA follows: TGTGCCAGCTCGAAAGGGTACACTGAAGCTTTCTTT.

Only a few counts were recorded for this clonotype. The V gene is TRBV28, the J gene TRBJ1-2; the D gene is possibly TRBD1 (5 bases). The CDR3 is made up of 13 amino acids. V lost 8 bases, J lost 0 bases, and 10 bases lay in between. Germline V CDR1 and CDR2: MDHEN, SYDVKM. The CDR3 is CASGGGSNYGYTF. CDR3 bases: TGTGCCAGCGGGGGTGGGTCTAACTATGGCTACACCTTC.